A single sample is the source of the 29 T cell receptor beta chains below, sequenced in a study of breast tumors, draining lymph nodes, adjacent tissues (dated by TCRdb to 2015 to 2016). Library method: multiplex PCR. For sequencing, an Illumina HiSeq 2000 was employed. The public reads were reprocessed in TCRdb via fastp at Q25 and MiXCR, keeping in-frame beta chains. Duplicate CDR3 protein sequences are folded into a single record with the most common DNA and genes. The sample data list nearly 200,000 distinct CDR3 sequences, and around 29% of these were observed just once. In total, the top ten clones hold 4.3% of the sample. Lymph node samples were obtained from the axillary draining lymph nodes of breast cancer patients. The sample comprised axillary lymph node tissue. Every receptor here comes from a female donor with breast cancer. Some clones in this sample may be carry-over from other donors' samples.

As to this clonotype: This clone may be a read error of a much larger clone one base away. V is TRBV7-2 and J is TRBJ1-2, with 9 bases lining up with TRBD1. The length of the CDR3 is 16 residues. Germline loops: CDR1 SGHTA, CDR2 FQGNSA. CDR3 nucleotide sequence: TGTGCCAGCAGCCCAGGGCCGGGACAGGGCGGCTATGGCCACACCTTC. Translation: CASSPGPGQGGYGHTF.

The CDR3 DNA reads as TGTGCCAGCAGCGGACGGACAGGGCAATCACCCCCGGAGTTCTTC. Translated: CASSGRTGQSPPEFF. V is TRBV9 and J is TRBJ2-1; 8 bases match TRBD1. V was clipped by 3 bases and J by 14 bases; unmatched bases: 16. This CDR3 contains 15 residues. Per the germline V gene, CDR1 is SGDLS and CDR2 is YYNGEE. Full variable domain (outside the CDR3, taken from reference TRBV9 and TRBJ2-1): DSGVTQTPKHLITATGQRVTLRCSPRSGDLSVYWYQQSLDQGLQFLIQYYNGEERAKGNILERFSAQQFPDLHSELNLSSLELGDSALYFCASSGRTGQSPPEFFGPGTRLTVL.

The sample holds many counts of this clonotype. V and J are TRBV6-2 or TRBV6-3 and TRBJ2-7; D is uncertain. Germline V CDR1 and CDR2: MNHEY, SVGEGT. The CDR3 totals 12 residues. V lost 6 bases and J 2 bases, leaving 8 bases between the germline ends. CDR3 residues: CASSRLTYEQYF. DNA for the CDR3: TGTGCCAGCAGCCGTTTGACCTACGAGCAGTACTTC.

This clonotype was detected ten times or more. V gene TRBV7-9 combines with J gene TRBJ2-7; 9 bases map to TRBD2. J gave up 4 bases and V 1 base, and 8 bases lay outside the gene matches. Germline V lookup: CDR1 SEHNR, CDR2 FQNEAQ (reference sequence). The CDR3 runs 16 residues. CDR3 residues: CASSLVGGRADYEQYF. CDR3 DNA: TGTGCCAGCAGCTTAGTCGGCGGGAGGGCCGATTACGAGCAGTACTTC.

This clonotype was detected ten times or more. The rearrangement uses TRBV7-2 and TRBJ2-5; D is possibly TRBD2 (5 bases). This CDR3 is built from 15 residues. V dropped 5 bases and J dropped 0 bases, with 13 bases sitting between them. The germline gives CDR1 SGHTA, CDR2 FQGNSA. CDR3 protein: CASSTRPGDQETQYF. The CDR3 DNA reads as TGTGCCAGCAGCACGAGACCCGGGGACCAAGAGACCCAGTACTTC.

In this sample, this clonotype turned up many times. CDR3 residues: CASSHFAGELFF. CDR3 bases: TGTGCCAGCAGTCACTTTGCCGGGGAGCTGTTTTTT. The chain has TRBV6-6 and TRBJ2-2; D is undetermined. Germline V gives CDR1 MNHNY, CDR2 SVGAGI (reference sequence). This CDR3 region has 12 residues. Deletions cut 5 bases from V and 6 bases from J, with 7 bases between.

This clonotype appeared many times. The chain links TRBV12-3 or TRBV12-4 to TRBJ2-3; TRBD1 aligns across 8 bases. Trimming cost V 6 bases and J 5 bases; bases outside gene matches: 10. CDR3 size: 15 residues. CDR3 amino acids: CASSSRDRIVDTQYF. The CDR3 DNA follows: TGTGCCAGCAGCAGCAGGGACAGGATCGTAGATACGCAGTATTTT.

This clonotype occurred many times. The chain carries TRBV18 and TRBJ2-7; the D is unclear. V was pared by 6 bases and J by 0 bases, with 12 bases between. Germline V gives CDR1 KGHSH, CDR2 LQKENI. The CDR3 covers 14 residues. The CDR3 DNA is TGTGCCAGCTCCCCTGAGGCAGTCTCCTACGAGCAGTACTTC. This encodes CASSPEAVSYEQYF.

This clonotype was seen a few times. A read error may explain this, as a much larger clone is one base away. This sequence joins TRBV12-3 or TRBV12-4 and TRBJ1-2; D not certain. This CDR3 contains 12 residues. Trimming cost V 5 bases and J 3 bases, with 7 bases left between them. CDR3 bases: TGTGCCAGCAGTCAAGAGGACTATGGCTACACCTTC. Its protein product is CASSQEDYGYTF.

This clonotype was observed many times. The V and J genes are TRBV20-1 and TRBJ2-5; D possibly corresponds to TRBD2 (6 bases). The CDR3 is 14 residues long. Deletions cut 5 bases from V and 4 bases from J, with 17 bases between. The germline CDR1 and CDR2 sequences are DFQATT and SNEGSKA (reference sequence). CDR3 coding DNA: TGCAGTGCTCCCCGGAGGAGGGGAGGAGAGACCCAGTACTTC. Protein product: CSAPRRRGGETQYF.

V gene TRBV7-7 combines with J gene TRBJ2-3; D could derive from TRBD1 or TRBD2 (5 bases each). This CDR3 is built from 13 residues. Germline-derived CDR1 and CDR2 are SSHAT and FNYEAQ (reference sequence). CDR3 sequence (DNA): TGTGCTAATACGATGCGAGGGGCGGATACGCAGTATTTT. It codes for CANTMRGADTQYF. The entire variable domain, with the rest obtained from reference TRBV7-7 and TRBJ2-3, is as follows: GAGVSQSPRYKVTKRGQDVTLRCDPISSHATLYWYQQALGQGPEFLTYFNYEAQPDKSGLPSDRFSAERPEGSISTLTIQRTEQRDSAMYRCANTMRGADTQYFGPGTRLTVL.

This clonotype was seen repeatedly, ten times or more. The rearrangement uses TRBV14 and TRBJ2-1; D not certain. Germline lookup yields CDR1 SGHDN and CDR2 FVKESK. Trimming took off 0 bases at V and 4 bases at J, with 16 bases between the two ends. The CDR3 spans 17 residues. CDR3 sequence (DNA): TGTGCCAGCAGCCAAGATGAGGCAGGTCAAGGGTACAATGAGCAGTTCTTC. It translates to CASSQDEAGQGYNEQFF. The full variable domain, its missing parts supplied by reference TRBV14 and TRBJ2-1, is EAGVTQFPSHSVIEKGQTVTLRCDPISGHDNLYWYRRVMGKEIKFLLHFVKESKQDESGMPNNRFLAERTGGTYSTLKVQPAELEDSGVYFCASSQDEAGQGYNEQFFGPGTRLTVL.

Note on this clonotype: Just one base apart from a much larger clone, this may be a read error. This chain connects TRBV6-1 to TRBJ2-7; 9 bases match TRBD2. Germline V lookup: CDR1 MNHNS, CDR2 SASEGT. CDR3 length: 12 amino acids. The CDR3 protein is CASSGAGGPQHF. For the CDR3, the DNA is TGTGCCAGCAGTGGAGCGGGAGGACCCCAGCACTTC.

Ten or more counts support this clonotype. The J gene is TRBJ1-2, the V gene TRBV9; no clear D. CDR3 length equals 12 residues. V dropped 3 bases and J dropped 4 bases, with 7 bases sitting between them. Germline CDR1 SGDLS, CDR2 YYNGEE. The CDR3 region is CASSDYSYGYTF. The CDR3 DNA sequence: TGTGCCAGCAGCGACTATTCCTATGGCTACACCTTC.

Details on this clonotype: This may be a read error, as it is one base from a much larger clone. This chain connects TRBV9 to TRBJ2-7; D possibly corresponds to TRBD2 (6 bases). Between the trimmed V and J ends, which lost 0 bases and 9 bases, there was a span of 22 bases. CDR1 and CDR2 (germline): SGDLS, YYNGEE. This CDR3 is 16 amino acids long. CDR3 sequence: CASSVDGAGRDLAQYF. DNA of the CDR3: TGTGCCAGCAGCGTAGATGGGGCGGGGCGGGACCTCGCGCAGTACTTC.

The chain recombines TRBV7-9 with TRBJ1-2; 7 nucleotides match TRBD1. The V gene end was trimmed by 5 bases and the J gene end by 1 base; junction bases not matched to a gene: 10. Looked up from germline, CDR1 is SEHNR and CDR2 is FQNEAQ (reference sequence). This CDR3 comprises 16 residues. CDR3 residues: CASSAREGQVNYGYTF. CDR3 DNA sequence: TGTGCCAGCAGCGCTAGAGAAGGACAGGTTAACTATGGCTACACCTTC.

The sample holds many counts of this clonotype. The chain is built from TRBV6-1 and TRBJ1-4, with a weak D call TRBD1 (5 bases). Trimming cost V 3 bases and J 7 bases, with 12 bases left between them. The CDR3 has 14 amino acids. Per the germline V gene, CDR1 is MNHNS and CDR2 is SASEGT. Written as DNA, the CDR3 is TGTGCCAGCAGTGAGGGAGGGGTAGTTGAAAAACTGTTTTTT. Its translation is CASSEGGVVEKLFF.

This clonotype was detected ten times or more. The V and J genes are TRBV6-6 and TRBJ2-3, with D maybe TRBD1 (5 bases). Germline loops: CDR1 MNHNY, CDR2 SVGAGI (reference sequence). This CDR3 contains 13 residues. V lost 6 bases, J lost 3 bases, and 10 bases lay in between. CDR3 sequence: CASSPSGTDTQYF. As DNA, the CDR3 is TGTGCCAGCAGCCCATCAGGGACAGATACGCAGTATTTT.

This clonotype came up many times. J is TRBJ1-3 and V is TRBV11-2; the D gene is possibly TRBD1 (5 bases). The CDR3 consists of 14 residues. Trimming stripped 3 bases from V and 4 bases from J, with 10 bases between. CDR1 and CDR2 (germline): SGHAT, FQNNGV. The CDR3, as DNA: TGTGCCAGCAGCTTCTGGGGCTCAGGAAACACCATATATTTT. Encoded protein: CASSFWGSGNTIYF. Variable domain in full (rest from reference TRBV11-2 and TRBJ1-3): EAGVAQSPRYKIIEKRQSVAFWCNPISGHATLYWYQQILGQGPKLLIQFQNNGVVDDSQLPKDRFSAERLKGVDSTLKIQPAKLEDSAVYLCASSFWGSGNTIYFGEGSWLTVV.

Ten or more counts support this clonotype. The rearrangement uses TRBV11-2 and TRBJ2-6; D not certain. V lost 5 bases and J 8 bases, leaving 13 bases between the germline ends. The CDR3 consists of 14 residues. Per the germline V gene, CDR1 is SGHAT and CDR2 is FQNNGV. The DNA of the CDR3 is TGTGCCAGCAGCAGCCTAGACAAGACCAACGTCCTGACTTTC. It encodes CASSSLDKTNVLTF.

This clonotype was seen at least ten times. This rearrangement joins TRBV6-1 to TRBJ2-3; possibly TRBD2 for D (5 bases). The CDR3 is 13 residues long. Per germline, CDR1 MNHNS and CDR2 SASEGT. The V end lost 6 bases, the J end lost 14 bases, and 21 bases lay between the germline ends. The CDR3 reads CASSPEVGRYRYF. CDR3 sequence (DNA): TGTGCCAGCAGCCCGGAGGTGGGAAGGTATCGGTATTTT.

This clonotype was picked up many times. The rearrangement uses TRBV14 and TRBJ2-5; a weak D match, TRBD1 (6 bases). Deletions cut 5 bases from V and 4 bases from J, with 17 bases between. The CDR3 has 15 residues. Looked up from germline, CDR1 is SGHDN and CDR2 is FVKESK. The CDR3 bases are TGTGCCAGCAGCTTCGACAGGAGCGTGGGAGAGACCCAGTACTTC. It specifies CASSFDRSVGETQYF.

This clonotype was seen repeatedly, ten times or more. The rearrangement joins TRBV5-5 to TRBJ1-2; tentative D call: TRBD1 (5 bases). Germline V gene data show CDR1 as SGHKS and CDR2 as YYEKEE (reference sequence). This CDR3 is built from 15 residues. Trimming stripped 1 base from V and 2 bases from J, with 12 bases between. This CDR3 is CASSLSTGRNYGYTF. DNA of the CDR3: TGTGCCAGCAGCTTGTCTACGGGGCGGAACTATGGCTACACCTTC.

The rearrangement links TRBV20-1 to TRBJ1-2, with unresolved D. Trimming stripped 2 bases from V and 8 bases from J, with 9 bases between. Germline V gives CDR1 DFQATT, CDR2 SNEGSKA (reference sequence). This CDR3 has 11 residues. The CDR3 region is CSARWGGGYTF. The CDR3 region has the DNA TGCAGTGCTAGATGGGGTGGCGGCTACACCTTC.

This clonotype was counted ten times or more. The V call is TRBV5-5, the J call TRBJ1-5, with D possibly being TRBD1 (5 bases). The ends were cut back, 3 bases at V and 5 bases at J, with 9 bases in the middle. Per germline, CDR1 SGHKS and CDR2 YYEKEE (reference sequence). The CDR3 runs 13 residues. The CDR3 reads CASSSMGDQPQHF. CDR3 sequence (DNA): TGTGCCAGCAGCTCGATGGGGGATCAGCCCCAGCATTTT.

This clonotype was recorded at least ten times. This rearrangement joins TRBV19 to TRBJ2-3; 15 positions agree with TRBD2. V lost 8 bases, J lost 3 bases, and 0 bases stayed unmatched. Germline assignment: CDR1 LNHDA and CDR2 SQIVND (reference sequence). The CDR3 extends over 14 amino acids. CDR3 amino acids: CASGTSGRTDTQYF. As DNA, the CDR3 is TGTGCCAGTGGGACTAGCGGGAGGACAGATACGCAGTATTTT.

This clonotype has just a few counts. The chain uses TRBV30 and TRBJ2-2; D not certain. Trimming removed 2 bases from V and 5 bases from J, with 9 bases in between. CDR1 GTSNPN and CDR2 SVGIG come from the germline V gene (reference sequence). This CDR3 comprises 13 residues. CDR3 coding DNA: TGTGCCTGGAGTTCCCACCGAACCGGGGAGCTGTTTTTT. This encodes CAWSSHRTGELFF.

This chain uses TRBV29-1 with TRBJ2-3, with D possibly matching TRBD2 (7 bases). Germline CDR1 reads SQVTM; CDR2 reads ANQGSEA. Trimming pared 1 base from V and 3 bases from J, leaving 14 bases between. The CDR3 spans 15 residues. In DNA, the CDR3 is TGCAGCGTTGAAGTCGAGAGGGGGGGGACAGATACGCAGTATTTT. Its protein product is CSVEVERGGTDTQYF.

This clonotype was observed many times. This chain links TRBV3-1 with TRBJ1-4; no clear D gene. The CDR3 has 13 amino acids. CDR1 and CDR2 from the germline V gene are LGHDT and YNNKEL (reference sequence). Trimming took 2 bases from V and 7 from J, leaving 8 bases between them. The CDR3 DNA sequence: TGTGCCAGCAGCCAACCGGGGTTTGAAAAACTGTTTTTT. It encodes CASSQPGFEKLFF.